This T cell receptor (beta chain) was identified during a study of cytomegalovirus exposure and HLA in healthy donors (dated by TCRdb to 2017 to 2019). In terms of the full investigation: In an earlier analysis of approximately 640 of the donors, 276 Gb of sequence data and some 100 million unique TCR beta sequences from about 179 million T cells were reported. An early release that covered fewer than 750 HLA-typed donors contained approximately 290 gigabases of sequencing data and tens of millions of unique TCR sequences. Among the roughly 380 genotyped donors, around 79% belonged to the genetic ancestry cluster associated with self-reported Caucasian donors. The aim of the study was to test whether cataloging public T cell receptors could identify signatures of past pathogen exposure. Using immunosequencing, the study profiled T cell repertoires from around 680 subjects and related those repertoires to cytomegalovirus serostatus. A separate validation cohort of 100 to 150 different subjects was used in addition to the approximately 700-subject first cohort. To predict cytomegalovirus infection status, the study brought together high-throughput TCR immunosequencing, statistical association of individual TCRs with disease status, and machine learning. In a later analysis, previously published TCR beta repertoires from 600 to 850 donors were re-analyzed and high-resolution HLA genotyping was added so that TCR occurrence patterns could be studied. Rather than using new phenotypic data, the later analysis identified candidate immune exposures from TCR beta sequences and from how often those sequences occurred across donors. In an earlier analysis of several hundred of the donors, high-throughput TCR beta sequencing was used to judge whether each TCR beta V gene segment behaved as functional or pseudogenic. Donor age, sex, ethnicity and CMV serostatus were compiled alongside the repertoire data. A later genetic analysis took genome-wide SNP genotypes for about 55% of the 666 donors and used that subset as a discovery cohort. Every repertoire in the discovery cohort had been generated on one and the same sequencing platform. HLA typing covered class I and class II loci at four-digit resolution. The number of typed donors differed by locus: about 620-630 for A, B, C, DRB1 and DQB1; roughly 510 for DQA1; roughly 600 for DPA1; and roughly 450 for DPB1. Roughly 5 DR-DQ haplotypes were handled as single units for association and clustering because linkage in the cohort was strong. Across 398 genotyped donors of the cohort, an average of about 240,000 unique TCR beta nucleotide sequences per donor were sequenced, and roughly 18% of those sequences were non-productive. Results the study describes overall, beyond this receptor: A later analysis found that most CMV-associated TCR beta chains appeared HLA-restricted, with HLA associations seemingly driven largely by CMV exposure. The cohort was sequenced for TCR beta chains only, and without alpha or paired-chain data the features that could be detected were limited. Roughly uniform sequencing depth across donors was assumed in presence/absence analyses, although this assumption may not hold. According to a later analysis, TCR association rates differed among HLA loci, with DRB1 alleles showing the most associated TCRs and HLA-C alleles showing the fewest. Because HLA typing was unavailable for some donors at each locus, only the typed subset was used in association tests. In a later genetic analysis, fewer N-insertions in productive TCRs were reported among donors in an Asian-associated ancestry cluster than the roughly 670-donor mean. A later genetic analysis associated a missense DCLRE1C variant with V-gene and J-gene trimming of TCR beta chains, and an independent cohort replicated the association. The classifier was reported to diagnose cytomegalovirus status with high specificity and sensitivity in both the original cohort and the validation cohort. When HLA alleles, especially DR and DQ, strongly co-occurred, TCR associations were difficult to assign to individual alleles. The 87-base-pair reads could not distinguish some IMGT-functional V segments, including TRBV6-2 and TRBV6-3, so those segments were excluded. Most TCR sequences were seen in very few donors, while some public TCRs were found in many individuals. It was suggested by the authors that the approach could potentially be generalized to other disease states and immunological phenotypes. Linkage disequilibrium might explain the correlated functional status among segregating V segments, but an unknown experimental factor could not be excluded. In a later analysis, several top co-occurrence clusters were reported to appear linked to parvovirus B19, influenza, CMV and Epstein-Barr virus. The sequencing pipeline was judged likely to have produced a cluster of highly shared sequence variants as a technical artifact. In an earlier analysis of several hundred of the donors, most TCR beta V segments were observed in productive rearrangements about 87% or about 30% of the time, broadly matching IMGT annotations. Because counts were too low, some 17 rarely observed V segments, including chromosome 9 orphons, were left out of the earlier analysis of a few hundred of the donors. In a later analysis, 15,000 to 20,000 TCR beta sequences were associated with specific HLA alleles at a false discovery rate of 0.05. A further reported finding was that TCR beta sequences accurately predicted the HLA-A and HLA-B alleles for most subjects in the first cohort. A total of some 180 TCR beta chains were listed by the study as associated with cytomegalovirus. A few of the identified cytomegalovirus-associated TCR beta chains were confirmed in vitro to be specific for cytomegalovirus antigens. CMV serostatus was the only immune exposure information available for the cohort. In a later analysis, HLA-associated TCR beta chains showed more clonal expansion and lower generation probabilities than non-associated chains that were equally common.

From the germline V gene, CDR1 is SGHAT and CDR2 is FQNNGV. The CDR3 spans 13 residues, from the cysteine through the phenylalanine. This entry keeps only the CDR3 DNA: 39 bases, framed from base 1. Trimming removed 1 base from V and 9 bases from J, leaving 10 bases between the germline ends. The sample holds a few counts of this clone. Its antigen remains unidentified. Base qualities are not at hand, and no much larger clone is one base apart. The cohort was made up of about 670 healthy bone marrow donors. All cohort members were sampled while nominally healthy, although unrecorded immune exposures were likely present. The donor was CMV seropositive and belonged to the group of more than 250 seropositive cohort members. A peripheral blood sample was collected from each donor, and TCR beta sequencing was performed on peripheral blood mononuclear cells. Genomic DNA extraction from the blood cell samples was performed with the Qiagen DNeasy Blood Extraction Kit.

The receptor library was made with the immunoSEQ multiplex PCR assay. The multiplex PCR relied on a mix of 60 forward primers for TCR Vbeta segments and 13 reverse primers for TCR Jbeta segments. The CDR3 region of rearranged TCR beta genes was amplified from genomic DNA by a multiplex PCR assay. The Illumina HiSeq System was used to sequence the amplified TCR beta libraries as 87-base-pair reads. The source study handled its data this way. Across the 670 or so repertoires, a later analysis counted 80 million or so unique TCR beta chains, around 11 million of which were shared by at least two donors. Raw reads were error-corrected and collapsed into unique sequences with a nearest-neighbor algorithm that merged closely related sequences to remove PCR and sequencing errors. CDR3 sequences were aligned to IMGT reference sequences to assign V, D and J gene segments. For a sequence to be retained, a match of at least six nucleotides was required to both a V gene segment and a J gene segment. A rearrangement counted as productive if the CDR3 had no stop codons and remained in frame with V and J, and every other rearrangement counted as non-productive. CDR3 was defined by IMGT convention, running from the second conserved V-encoded cysteine to the conserved J-encoded phenylalanine. Sequences without an unambiguous match to a single V gene segment were excluded from the earlier analysis of about 600 of the donors. An earlier analysis of several hundred of the donors called V segments functional above 56.7% productive rearrangements and segregating when the between-donor standard deviation exceeded 5%. To diagnose cytomegalovirus status from the catalog of TCR beta chain sequences, a statistical classification framework was built. A later analysis assigned V and J genes by comparing TCR nucleotide sequences with IMGT/GENE-DB human TR gene sequences. The TCRdist pipeline was used in a later analysis to assign CDR3 sequences and most-parsimonious VDJ recombination scenarios. In a later analysis, each TCR beta chain was defined by its CDR3 amino acid sequence together with its V-gene family, and reads without a unique V-gene family were excluded. As a way to deal with suspected cross-contamination and a sequencing artifact, a later analysis dropped roughly 600 nucleotide sequences that were highly shared and had low generation probability. In a later analysis, a clonal expansion index was calculated for each public chain from normalized within-repertoire ranks of inferred template counts. A later analysis computed generation probabilities with a VDJ recombination model fitted to out-of-frame rearrangements, and checked the results against IGoR. In a later analysis, hypergeometric tests were used to score TCR-TCR, TCR-HLA and TCR-CMV co-occurrence, with a repertoire-size bias correction applied to TCR pairs. To estimate false discovery rates, a later analysis permuted the HLA or CMV assignments 20 times. In a later analysis, co-occurring TCRs were grouped with DBSCAN, and TCRdist sequence similarity was added when clustering was performed within HLA-allele-positive subsets. For co-occurrence clustering, repertoires with fewer than 30,000 or more than 120,000 public chains were excluded, along with roughly five repertoires with anomalous nucleotide sharing. TCRdb's version of the immuneACCESS table is confined to in-frame rearrangements and falls short of the full clone set. An unresolved V gene accounts for under half of the shortfall where checked; the remainder is of unknown origin. The V and J calls and clone size come from that table; D and trimming were worked out from the DNA. For this sample there are 100,000 to 150,000 clones; about 10% appear just once. Approximately 4.4% of the sample rests with the top ten.

The TCR was taken from a woman aged 18-29 years in good health and CMV-seropositive. Recombination linked TRBV11-2 to TRBJ2-1; no D segment can be confidently identified. Specimen: PBMCs. The CDR3 region reads CASSLGASGEQFF. The nucleotide sequence reads as follows: TGTGCCAGCAGCTTAGGTGCGTCAGGTGAGCAGTTCTTC.